This TCR beta chain stems from a study of identical twins. TCRdb reanalysed the 5' RACE reads using MiXCR and keeps one entry per CDR3 protein. The table shows nearly 650,000 distinct CDR3 sequences, with around 7.5% occurring only once. The V gene lost 5 bases and the J gene lost 5 bases, with 11 bases spanning the gap. The V gene's germline CDR1 is KGHDR and CDR2 SFDVKD. The CDR3 totals 14 residues. This clonotype was recorded many times. Antigen: not known. Study conclusions and caveats: Fewer insertions marked abundant cord blood beta clonotypes; young adult naive trended weakly, memory not at all.

The same sample was also studied in work on yellow fever vaccine responses in identical twins.

Sample: PBMCs. The sequence was collected from a woman between 18 and 30 years old in good health. This chain connects TRBV24-1 to TRBJ2-2; D may correspond to TRBD1 or TRBD2 (5 bases each). The CDR3 DNA is TGTGCCACCAGTGTAACGGGACGGACCGGGGAGCTGTTTTTT. It specifies CATSVTGRTGELFF.